The 4 T cell receptor beta chains below all came from one sample that was sequenced in a study of T cells in Graves' hyperthyroidism and ophthalmopathy. Using RNA transcripts as the source, TCR beta CDR3 regions were amplified. First-round RT-PCR with HTBI primers amplified the TCR CDR3 region. TCRdb re-called the multiplex PCR reads through MiXCR, storing one row per CDR3 protein. Of over 500,000 distinct CDR3 sequences in the sample, over 35% were seen once. The material sequenced was peripheral blood or thyroid tissue (not recorded which). These receptors were obtained from an adult woman with Graves' disease, either hyperthyroidism or ophthalmopathy (not recorded which).

About this clonotype itself: A read error is possible here, since a much larger clone lies one base away. The rearrangement joins TRBV9 to TRBJ1-2; 7 positions agree with TRBD1. Germline V gene sequence: CDR1 SGDLS, CDR2 YYNGEE. The CDR3 contains 14 residues. V lost 3 bases, J lost 10 bases, and 12 bases stayed unmatched. This CDR3 is CASSGATGAGDYTF. CDR3 DNA: TGTGCCAGCAGCGGGGCAACAGGGGCCGGTGACTACACCTTC.

This clonotype has ten or more counts. The chain employs TRBV25-1 and TRBJ1-4; 9 bases are a match to TRBD1. CDR1 and CDR2 from the germline V gene are MGHDK and SYGVNS. The CDR3 loop spans 15 amino acids. V was clipped by 1 base and J by 8 bases; unmatched bases: 5. The CDR3 DNA reads as TGTGCCAGCAGTGAATTCCACAGGGGGCGGGAAAAACTGTTTTTT. Translated: CASSEFHRGREKLFF.

On this clonotype: A read error is possible here, since a much larger clone lies one base away. The rearrangement links TRBV4-3 to TRBJ1-6; D is undetermined. The CDR3 totals 16 residues. V was trimmed by 0 bases and J by 7 bases, leaving 13 bases between them. Per germline, CDR1 LGHNA and CDR2 YSLEER. The CDR3 region has the DNA TGCGCCAGCAGCCAAGATGTAGACACGCAAAATTCACCCCTCCACTTT. Its translation: CASSQDVDTQNSPLHF.

This chain connects TRBV7-2 to TRBJ2-5, with TRBD1 matching 8 bases. This CDR3 region has 18 residues. Trimming removed 6 bases from V and 2 bases from J; junction bases left unmatched: 17. Germline CDR1 reads SGHTA; CDR2 reads FQGNSA. The CDR3 region has the DNA TGTGCCAGCAGTGAATACTCTGCCGGGACAGGCTTACAAGAGACCCAGTACTTC. This gives the protein CASSEYSAGTGLQETQYF.